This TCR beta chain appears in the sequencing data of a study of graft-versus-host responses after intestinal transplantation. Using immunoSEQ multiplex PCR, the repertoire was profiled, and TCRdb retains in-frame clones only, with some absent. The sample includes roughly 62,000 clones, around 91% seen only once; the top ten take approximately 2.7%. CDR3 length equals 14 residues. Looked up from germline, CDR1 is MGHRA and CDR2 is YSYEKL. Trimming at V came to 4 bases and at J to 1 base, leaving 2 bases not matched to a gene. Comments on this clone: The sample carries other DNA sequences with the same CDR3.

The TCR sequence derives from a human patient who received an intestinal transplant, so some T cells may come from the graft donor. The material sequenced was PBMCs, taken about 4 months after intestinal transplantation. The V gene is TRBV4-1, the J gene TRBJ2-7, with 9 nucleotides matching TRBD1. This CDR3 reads CASSPGQGSYEQYF. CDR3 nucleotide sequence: TGCGCCAGCAGCCCGGGACAGGGATCCTACGAGCAGTACTTC.